This T cell receptor (beta chain) came from a study of blood T cell repertoires in COVID-19 (dated by TCRdb to 2020 to 2021). Study-wide context: Samples from collaborators originated in the United States, Italy and Spain and spanned both the acute and convalescent phases of COVID-19. The prospective study material was composed of cDNA or gDNA derived from T cells, B-cell-depleted T cells, or PBMCs. Nearly every sample came with metadata listing a de-identified subject ID, COVID-19 status, age in years and sex. The repertoires were released in a freely available public database meant as a resource for research on the immune response to SARS-CoV-2. Where available, HLA class I and class II types were obtained from metadata supplied by the sample provider rather than from assay-based typing. Deeply sampled blood TCRbeta repertoires from subjects exposed to, actively infected with, or recovered from COVID-19 were included in the dataset. Samples came from the ongoing ImmuneRACE study (first 160 participants) plus 1,254 subjects from 6 global collaborators. Study-wide conclusions, independent of this receptor: How much clinical and demographic metadata was included differed by source and by participant, and the metadata was provided uncurated.

The immunoSEQ Assay, a bias-controlled multiplex PCR, was used to amplify TCRbeta CDR3 regions from genomic DNA. The original pipeline was this. The number of nucleated cells in each sample was estimated from the amplification of reference gene primers within the assay. Sequence reads were collapsed and filtered to measure the absolute abundance of every unique TCRbeta CDR3 rearrangement. Productive Simpson clonality was computed per sample as the square root of Simpson's diversity index over productive rearrangements. TCRdb holds this immuneACCESS table with in-frame rearrangements only. Some clones are missing; in checked studies, unresolved V genes explain under half, and the rest has no known cause. V, J and clone size are taken as reported in that table, and D and trimming were inferred from the DNA itself. This sample is represented by around 320,000 clones; about nine tenths of them were singletons. Of the sample, around 2.1% is held by the ten largest clones.

To note about this clone: It lacks a known antigen. No base-level quality is on record; no much larger clone is a single base apart.

CDR1 and CDR2 (KGHDR, SFDVKD) derive from the germline V gene. The V and J ends are trimmed by 6 bases and 2 bases, leaving 5 bases between them. The CDR3 goes from the cysteine to the phenylalanine over 12 residues. Just the 36-base CDR3 DNA is kept, in frame starting at base 1. The collaborating institutions used their own protocols to collect whole blood in K2EDTA tubes. For TCRbeta analysis, collaborators shipped samples in one of three forms: frozen whole blood, isolated PBMCs, or DNA extracted from either of those sample types. The chain is made from TRBV24-1 and TRBJ2-3; no D gene is confidently identified. Sequencing was carried out using peripheral blood. This receptor was taken from a young man with active or convalescent COVID-19. The CDR3 protein is CATSKYTDTQYF. The DNA sequence is given as TGTGCCACCAGTAAATACACAGATACGCAGTATTTT.